This T cell receptor beta chain came from a study of T cells in Graves' hyperthyroidism and ophthalmopathy. Study-wide background: Initial diagnosis, before any treatment, was when peripheral blood was collected. Study-level points and caveats: Blood also held most thyroid clonotypes expanded beyond 0.001.

Authors of the study amplified TCR beta CDR3 regions from RNA transcripts. HTBI primers were employed in a first-round RT-PCR of the TCR CDR3. One entry per CDR3 protein, called by TCRdb with MiXCR from the multiplex PCR reads. This sample carries around 450,000 distinct CDR3 sequences, approximately 13% of them seen once, and the ten largest clones take 4% to 6.5%. Concerning this clonotype: Its antigen is as yet unknown.

The V gene's germline CDR1 is SQVTM and CDR2 ANQGSEA. V lost 6 bases and J 4 bases, leaving 12 bases between the germline ends. The CDR3 contains 12 residues. The clonotype comes from a woman between 18 and 29 years old with Graves' hyperthyroidism. V is TRBV29-1 and J is TRBJ1-2; TRBD1 is a possible D gene (5 bases). Sequencing used blood. The CDR3 is CSVALTAYGYTF. The CDR3 bases are TGCAGCGTCGCCTTGACAGCCTATGGCTACACCTTC.